This T cell receptor (beta chain) stems from a study of control samples from healthy donors and cancer patients. TCRdb's table, derived via immunoSEQ multiplex PCR, lists solely in-frame clones and lacks some. The sample holds 85,000 to 100,000 clones; approximately 95% are singletons and the top ten take more than 7%. The trim removed 5 bases at V and 2 bases at J, leaving 7 bases unmatched. The CDR3 consists of 16 residues. Germline CDR1 is ENHRY and CDR2 is SYGVKD. Sequencing was done on a sample of blood. V is TRBV10-3 and J is TRBJ2-3; 10 bases are a match to TRBD2. This receptor was obtained from a man in his late teens or twenties in good health. The CDR3 reads CAISTPLAGDTDTQYF. The CDR3 nucleotides are TGTGCCATCAGTACCCCCCTAGCGGGAGACACAGATACGCAGTATTTT.